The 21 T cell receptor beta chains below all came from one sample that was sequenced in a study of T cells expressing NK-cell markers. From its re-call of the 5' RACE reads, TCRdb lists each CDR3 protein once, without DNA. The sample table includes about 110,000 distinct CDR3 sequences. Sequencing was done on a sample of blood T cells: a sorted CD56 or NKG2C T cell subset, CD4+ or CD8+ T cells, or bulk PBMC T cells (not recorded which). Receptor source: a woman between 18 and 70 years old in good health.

CDR3 residues: CASSDQGLADEQFF. V and J are TRBV6-4 and TRBJ2-1; the D call of TRBD2 rests on TCRdb alone, since no DNA is present to check it. The CDR3 covers 14 residues. The germline V gene encodes CDR1 MRHNA and CDR2 SNTAGT.

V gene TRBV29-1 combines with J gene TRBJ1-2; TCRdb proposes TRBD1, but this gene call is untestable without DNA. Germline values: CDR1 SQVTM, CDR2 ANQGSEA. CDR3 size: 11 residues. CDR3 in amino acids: CSVPSEASYTF. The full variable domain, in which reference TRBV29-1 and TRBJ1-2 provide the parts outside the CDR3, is SAVISQKPSRDICQRGTSLTIQCQVDSQVTMMFWYRQQPGQSLTLIATANQGSEATYESGFVIDKFPISRPNLTFSTLTVSNMSPEDSSIYLCSVPSEASYTFGSGTRLTVV.

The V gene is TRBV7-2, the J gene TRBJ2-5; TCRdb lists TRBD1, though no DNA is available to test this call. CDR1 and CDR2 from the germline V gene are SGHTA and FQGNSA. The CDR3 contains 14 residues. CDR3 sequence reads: CASSSGQGQETQYF.

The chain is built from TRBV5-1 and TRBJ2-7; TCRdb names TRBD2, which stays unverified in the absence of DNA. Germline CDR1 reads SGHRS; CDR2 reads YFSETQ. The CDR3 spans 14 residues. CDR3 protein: CASSLLVAEGEQYF.

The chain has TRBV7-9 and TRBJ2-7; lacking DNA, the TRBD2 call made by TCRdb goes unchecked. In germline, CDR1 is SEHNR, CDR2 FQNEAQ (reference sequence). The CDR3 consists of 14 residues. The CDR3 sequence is CASSPWTAEGEQYF. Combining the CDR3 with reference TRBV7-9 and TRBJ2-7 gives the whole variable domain DTGVSQNPRHKITKRGQNVTFRCDPISEHNRLYWYRQTLGQGPEFLTYFQNEAQLEKSRLLSDRFSAERPKGSFSTLEIQRTEQGDSAMYLCASSPWTAEGEQYFGPGTRLTVT.

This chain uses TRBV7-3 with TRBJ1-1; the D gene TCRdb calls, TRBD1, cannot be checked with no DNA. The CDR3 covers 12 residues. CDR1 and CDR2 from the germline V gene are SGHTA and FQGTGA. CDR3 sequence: CASSPSGNEAFF. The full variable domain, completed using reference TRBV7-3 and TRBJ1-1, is GAGVSQTPSNKVTEKGKYVELRCDPISGHTALYWYRQSLGQGPEFLIYFQGTGAADDSGLPNDRFFAVRPEGSVSTLKIQRTERGDSAVYLCASSPSGNEAFFGQGTRLTVV.

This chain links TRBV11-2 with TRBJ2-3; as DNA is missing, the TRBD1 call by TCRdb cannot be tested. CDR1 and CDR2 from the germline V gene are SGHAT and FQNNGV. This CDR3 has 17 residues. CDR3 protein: CASSLMMDRGFLDTQYF.

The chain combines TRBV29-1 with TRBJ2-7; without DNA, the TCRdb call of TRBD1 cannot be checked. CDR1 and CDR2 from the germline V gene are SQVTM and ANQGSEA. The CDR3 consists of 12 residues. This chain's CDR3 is CSVVRDPYEQYF.

CDR3 in amino acids: CSALPRDRVYEQYF. This chain connects TRBV20-1 to TRBJ2-7; checking the TCRdb D call of TRBD1 is not possible without DNA. Germline lookup yields CDR1 DFQATT and CDR2 SNEGSKA (reference sequence). The CDR3 has 14 amino acids.

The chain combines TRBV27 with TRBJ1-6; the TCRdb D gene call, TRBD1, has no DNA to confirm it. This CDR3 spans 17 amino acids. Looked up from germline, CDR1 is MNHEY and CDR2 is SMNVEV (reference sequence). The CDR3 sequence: CASSPQGGSSYNSPLHF.

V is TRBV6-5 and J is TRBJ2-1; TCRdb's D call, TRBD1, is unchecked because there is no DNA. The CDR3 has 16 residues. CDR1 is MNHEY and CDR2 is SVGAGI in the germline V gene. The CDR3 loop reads CASSYSESTGGNEQFF.

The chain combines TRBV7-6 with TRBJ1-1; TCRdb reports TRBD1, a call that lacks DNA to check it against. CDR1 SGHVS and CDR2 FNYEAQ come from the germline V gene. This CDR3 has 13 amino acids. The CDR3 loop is CASRSGQTAEAFF.

The CDR3 region is CAISDPLASSYNEQFF. The chain has TRBV10-3 and TRBJ2-1. This CDR3 region has 16 residues. Germline V gene sequence: CDR1 ENHRY, CDR2 SYGVKD.

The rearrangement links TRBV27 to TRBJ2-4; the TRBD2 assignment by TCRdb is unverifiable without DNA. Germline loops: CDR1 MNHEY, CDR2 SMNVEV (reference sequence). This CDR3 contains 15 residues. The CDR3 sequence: CASSATSGHKNIQYF.

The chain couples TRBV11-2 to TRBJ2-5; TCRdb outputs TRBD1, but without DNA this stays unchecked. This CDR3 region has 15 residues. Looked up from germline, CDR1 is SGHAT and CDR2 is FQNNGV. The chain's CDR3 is CASSPVGGGWETQYF.

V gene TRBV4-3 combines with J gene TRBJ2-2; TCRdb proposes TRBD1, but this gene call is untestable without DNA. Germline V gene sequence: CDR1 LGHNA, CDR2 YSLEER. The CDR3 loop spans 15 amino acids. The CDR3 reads CASSQDRQLTGELFF.

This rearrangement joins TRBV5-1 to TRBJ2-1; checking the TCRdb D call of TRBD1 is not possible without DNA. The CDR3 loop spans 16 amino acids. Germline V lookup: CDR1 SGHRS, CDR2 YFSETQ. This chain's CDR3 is CASPVTGGKTGNEQFF.

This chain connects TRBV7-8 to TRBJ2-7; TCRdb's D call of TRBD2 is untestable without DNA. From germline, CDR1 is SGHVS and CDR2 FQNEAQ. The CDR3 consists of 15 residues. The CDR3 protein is CASSPPTSGSYEQYF.

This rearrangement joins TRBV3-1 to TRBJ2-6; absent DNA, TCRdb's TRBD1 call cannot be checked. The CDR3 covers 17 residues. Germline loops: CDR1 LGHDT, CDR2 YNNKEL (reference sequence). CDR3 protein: CASSQAGQGAWANVLTF.

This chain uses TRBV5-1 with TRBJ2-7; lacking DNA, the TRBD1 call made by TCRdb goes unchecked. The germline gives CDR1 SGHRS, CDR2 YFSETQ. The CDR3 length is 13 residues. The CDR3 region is CASSSGGFYEQYF.

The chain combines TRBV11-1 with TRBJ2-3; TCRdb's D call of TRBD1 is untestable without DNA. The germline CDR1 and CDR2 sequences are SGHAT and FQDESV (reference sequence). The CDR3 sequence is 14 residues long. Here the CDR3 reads CASSTQDRGDTQYF.